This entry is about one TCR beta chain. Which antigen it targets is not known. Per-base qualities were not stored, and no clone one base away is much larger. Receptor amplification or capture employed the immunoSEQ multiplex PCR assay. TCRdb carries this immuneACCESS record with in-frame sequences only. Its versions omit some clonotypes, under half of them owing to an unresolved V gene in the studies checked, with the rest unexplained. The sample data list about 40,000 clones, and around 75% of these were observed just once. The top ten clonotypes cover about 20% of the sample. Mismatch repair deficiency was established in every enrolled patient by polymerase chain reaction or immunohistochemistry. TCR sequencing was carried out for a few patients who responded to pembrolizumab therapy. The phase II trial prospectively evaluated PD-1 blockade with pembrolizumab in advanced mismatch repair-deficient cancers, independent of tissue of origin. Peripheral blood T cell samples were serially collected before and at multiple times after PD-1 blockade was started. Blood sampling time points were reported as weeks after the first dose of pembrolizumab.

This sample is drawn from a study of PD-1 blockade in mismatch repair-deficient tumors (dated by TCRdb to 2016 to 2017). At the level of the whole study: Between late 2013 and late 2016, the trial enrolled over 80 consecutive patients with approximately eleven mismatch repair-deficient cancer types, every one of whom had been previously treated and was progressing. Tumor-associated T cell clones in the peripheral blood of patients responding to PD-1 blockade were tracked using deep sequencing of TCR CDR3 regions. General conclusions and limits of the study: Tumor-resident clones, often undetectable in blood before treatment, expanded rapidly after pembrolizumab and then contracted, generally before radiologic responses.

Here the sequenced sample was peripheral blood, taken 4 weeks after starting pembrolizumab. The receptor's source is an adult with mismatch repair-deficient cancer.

The nucleotide sequence reads as follows: TGTGCCAGCAGCAACCTAGGACAGGGCAAAGCTTTCTTT. Protein translation: CASSNLGQGKAFF. In this chain, TRBV28 is recombined with TRBJ1-1; 8 central nucleotides agree with TRBD1. From a lookup of the germline V gene, CDR1 and CDR2 are MDHEN and SYDVKM. The germline V end is reduced by 6 bases and the J end by 9 bases; junction bases left unmatched: 9. The CDR3 runs 13 residues from the cysteine to the phenylalanine. The CDR3 DNA has 39 bases and is translated from base 1.